These 30 T cell receptor beta chains originate from one sample sequenced in a study of CD8 T cells in ankylosing spondylitis. One entry per CDR3 protein, called by TCRdb with MiXCR from the 5' RACE reads. The sample includes under 400,000 distinct CDR3 sequences, roughly 10% of them seen just once. The specimen sequenced was blood, either unsorted or a sorted T cell fraction (not recorded which). These receptors all stem from a female donor with ankylosing spondylitis or in good health (not recorded which).

This clonotype was seen at least ten times. The chain uses TRBV24-1 and TRBJ1-2; 9 nucleotides agree with TRBD1. V gave up 4 bases and J gave up 2 bases; unmatched junction bases: 4. This CDR3 is 15 amino acids long. Germline V lookup: CDR1 KGHDR, CDR2 SFDVKD. The CDR3 DNA reads as TGTGCCACCAGTGAGGACAGGGGCGGAAACTATGGCTACACCTTC. Translating gives CATSEDRGGNYGYTF.

This clonotype was recorded a few times. The rearrangement joins TRBV6-5 to TRBJ1-6; D remains unclear. Trimming removed 6 bases from V and 4 bases from J, with 4 bases in between. The CDR3 sequence is 12 residues long. Germline lookup yields CDR1 MNHEY and CDR2 SVGAGI. The CDR3 DNA reads as TGTGCCAGCAGCCGGTATAATTCACCCCTCCACTTT. Amino acids: CASSRYNSPLHF.

This clonotype was seen many times. CDR3 sequence: CASSPADYYGYTF. DNA for the CDR3: TGCGCCAGCAGCCCCGCGGATTACTATGGCTACACCTTC. The chain carries TRBV5-1 and TRBJ1-2; D remains unclear. Per germline, CDR1 SGHRS and CDR2 YFSETQ. The CDR3 is made up of 13 amino acids. V lost 4 bases to trimming and J lost 3 bases, with 10 bases between them.

The chain employs TRBV28 and TRBJ2-4, with a possible D match to TRBD1 (5 bases). The V end lost 5 bases, the J end lost 2 bases, and 19 bases lay between the germline ends. CDR1 is MDHEN, CDR2 SYDVKM, per germline. The CDR3 runs to 17 residues. This CDR3 reads CASSTLGQGLSKNIQYF. CDR3 coding DNA: TGTGCCAGCAGTACCCTGGGGCAGGGTCTTTCCAAAAACATTCAGTACTTC.

The CDR3: CASSYSATSGEETQYF. CDR3 bases: TGTGCCAGCAGTTACTCGGCTACTAGCGGAGAAGAGACCCAGTACTTC. The V gene is TRBV6-7, the J gene TRBJ2-5; 8 bases line up with TRBD2. TRBV6-7 is recorded as an ORF, its role being uncertain. The V segment lost 0 bases and the J segment 3 bases; nucleotides outside the gene matches: 6. The CDR3 spans 16 residues.

In its sample, this clonotype was seen many times. V usage is TRBV3-1 and J usage is TRBJ2-1, with D tentatively TRBD1 or TRBD2 (6 bases each). Trimming pared 5 bases from V and 9 bases from J, leaving 17 bases between. The CDR3 length is 14 residues. Per germline, CDR1 LGHDT and CDR2 YNNKEL (reference sequence). The CDR3 loop reads CASSFVGGQSEQFF. The CDR3 bases are TGTGCCAGCAGCTTCGTGGGGGGCCAGAGTGAGCAGTTCTTC.

This clonotype was seen more than once but under ten times. The genes are TRBV5-1 and TRBJ1-1; D possibly corresponds to TRBD1 (6 bases). CDR3 length: 14 amino acids. CDR1 and CDR2 from the germline V gene are SGHRS and YFSETQ. V was cut by 5 bases and J by 7 bases, with 18 bases left in between. CDR3 DNA: TGCGCCAGCAGTCTCGGGACAACAGGCGGTGAAGCTTTCTTT. This encodes CASSLGTTGGEAFF.

This clonotype was detected a few times. The chain joins TRBV30 to TRBJ2-2, with TRBD2 matching over 7 bases. This CDR3 contains 16 residues. The V gene end was trimmed by 1 base and the J gene end by 0 bases; junction bases not matched to a gene: 5. Germline CDR1 and CDR2: GTSNPN and SVGIG (reference sequence). In DNA form, the CDR3 reads TGTGCCTGGAGTGGAGGTAGCGGGTCGAACACCGGGGAGCTGTTTTTT. This sequence encodes CAWSGGSGSNTGELFF.

The table lists this clonotype with many counts. The genes are TRBV12-3 or TRBV12-4 and TRBJ2-5; D is possibly TRBD1 (6 bases). V dropped 6 bases and J dropped 4 bases, with 18 bases sitting between them. The CDR3 runs to 15 residues. This CDR3 is CASSFGQRGRETQYF. The CDR3, as DNA: TGTGCCAGCAGCTTCGGACAGAGAGGAAGAGAGACCCAGTACTTC.

Concerning this clonotype itself: Just one base apart from a much larger clone, this may be a read error. The V gene is TRBV20-1, the J gene TRBJ2-7; the match to TRBD1 covers 9 bases. This CDR3 has 14 amino acids. Germline V gene lookup returns CDR1 DFQATT and CDR2 SNEGSKA (reference sequence). In DNA form, the CDR3 reads TGCAGTGCTTCCGGGGACAGGGAAACCTACGAGCAGTCCTTC. Amino acid sequence: CSASGDRETYEQSF.

This clonotype was seen only a few times. The V gene is TRBV5-1, the J gene TRBJ1-1; D gene ambiguous. CDR1 SGHRS and CDR2 YFSETQ come from the germline V gene. The CDR3 has 14 residues. V lost 1 base to trimming and J lost 1 base, with 8 bases between them. CDR3 sequence reads: CASSLFEANTEAFF. In nucleotides, the CDR3 is TGCGCCAGCAGCTTGTTCGAAGCGAACACTGAAGCTTTCTTT.

V and J are TRBV4-2 and TRBJ1-5; maybe TRBD1 (5 bases). Looked up from germline, CDR1 is LGHNA and CDR2 is YNFKEQ. Trimming shortened V by 0 bases and J by 4 bases, and 13 bases separated the two germline ends. The CDR3 consists of 16 residues. CDR3 bases: TGTGCCAGCAGCCAAGATCCCCAGGGTGGGAATCAGCCCCAGCATTTT. This codes for CASSQDPQGGNQPQHF.

This clonotype was seen many times. The V call is TRBV7-2, the J call TRBJ1-3, with D unclear. V was clipped by 3 bases and J by 4 bases, with 13 bases between them. CDR1 and CDR2 (germline): SGHTA, FQGNSA. The CDR3 is 15 residues long. This chain's CDR3 is CASSLDGGSGNTIYF. The CDR3, as DNA: TGTGCCAGCAGCTTGGACGGCGGATCCGGAAACACCATATATTTT.

The V gene is TRBV28, the J gene TRBJ2-5, with TRBD1 as a possible D gene (6 bases). The CDR3 length is 14 residues. Per germline, CDR1 MDHEN and CDR2 SYDVKM. Trimming removed 6 bases at V and 4 bases at J, with 15 bases between. The CDR3 bases are TGTGCCAGCAGCCCGGACAGATACTTAGAGACCCAGTACTTC. Translation: CASSPDRYLETQYF.

The V and J genes are TRBV28 and TRBJ2-7, with TRBD1 identical over 7 bases. Trimming took 2 bases from V and 7 from J; bases not matched to a gene: 8. Germline V CDR1 and CDR2: MDHEN, SYDVKM. The CDR3 contains 14 residues. The CDR3 bases are TGTGCCAGCAGTTTAGAGACAGGGAACCGAGAGCAGTACTTC. Translation: CASSLETGNREQYF.

This clonotype was seen at least ten times. The chain links TRBV7-2 to TRBJ1-6; 8 bases fit TRBD1. The CDR3 covers 13 residues. CDR1 SGHTA and CDR2 FQGNSA come from the germline V gene. J gave up 6 bases and V 6 bases, and 1 base lay outside the gene matches. In DNA form, the CDR3 reads TGTGCCAGCAGTGGACAGGGTAATTCACCCCTCCACTTT. Amino acids: CASSGQGNSPLHF.

This clonotype occurred many times. This chain links TRBV20-1 with TRBJ2-4; D is unresolved. The CDR3 is 13 amino acids. In germline, CDR1 is DFQATT, CDR2 SNEGSKA (reference sequence). V was clipped by 0 bases and J by 9 bases, with 12 bases between them. CDR3 nucleotides: TGCAGTGCTAGAGATACGCCCACCCGCATTCAGTACTTC. Translating gives CSARDTPTRIQYF.

This chain uses TRBV15 with TRBJ2-5; the D gene is possibly TRBD1 (5 bases). The germline V gene has CDR1 LNHNV and CDR2 YYDKDF (reference sequence). The CDR3 covers 15 residues. V lost 0 bases and J 4 bases, leaving 12 bases between the germline ends. CDR3 DNA: TGTGCCACCAGCAGAGATATCGGCAGGGCAGAGACCCAGTACTTC. It yields the protein CATSRDIGRAETQYF.

The sample holds a few counts of this clonotype. V is TRBV15 and J is TRBJ2-3, with no clear D. The germline V and J ends were trimmed by 1 base and 2 bases, with 13 bases remaining between them. Germline V gene data show CDR1 as LNHNV and CDR2 as YYDKDF (reference sequence). The CDR3 has 16 amino acids. CDR3 residues: CATSRGDGSFTDTQYF. CDR3 nucleotides: TGTGCCACCAGCAGAGGCGACGGGTCTTTCACAGATACGCAGTATTTT.

The J gene is TRBJ1-5, the V gene TRBV10-3; unclear D gene. Germline-derived CDR1 and CDR2 are ENHRY and SYGVKD. CDR3 length equals 14 residues. V dropped 6 bases and J dropped 4 bases, with 13 bases sitting between them. DNA for the CDR3: TGTGCCATCAGGAAGGAAGGTGAGAATCAGCCCCAGCATTTT. Translating gives CAIRKEGENQPQHF.

The chain combines TRBV7-2 with TRBJ1-5; D ambiguous. This CDR3 spans 15 amino acids. The V end was cut by 1 base, the J end by 6 bases, with 13 bases between. CDR1 and CDR2 from the germline V gene are SGHTA and FQGNSA. The CDR3 nucleotides read TGTGCCAGCAGCTTAGGCTTGGCAGAGGGTCAGCCCCAGCATTTT. Its protein is CASSLGLAEGQPQHF.

This clonotype has more than one count but fewer than ten. The CDR3 coding sequence is TGTGCCAGCAGCAGAACCAGGGACACCGGGGAGCTGTTTTTT. It specifies CASSRTRDTGELFF. The chain links TRBV7-2 to TRBJ2-2; possibly TRBD1 for D (5 bases). Germline V gene data show CDR1 as SGHTA and CDR2 as FQGNSA. V lost 5 bases and J 3 bases, leaving 10 bases between the germline ends. CDR3 length: 14 residues.

The table lists this clonotype with many counts. At one end the junction does not follow the germline gene, possibly because of a read error. J is TRBJ2-5 and V is TRBV20-1, with D maybe TRBD1 (5 bases). In germline, CDR1 is DFQATT, CDR2 SNEGSKA (reference sequence). This CDR3 is 10 amino acids long. CDR3 DNA sequence: TGCAGTGCGGCCCGAGACAGTTTTGAGTTC. This codes for CSAARDSFEF.

This clonotype showed up many times. This chain connects TRBV7-9 to TRBJ2-3; TRBD1 aligns across 9 bases. With 10 bases clipped from V and 5 bases from J, the junction kept 10 bases outside the gene matches. The germline V gene encodes CDR1 SEHNR and CDR2 FQNEAQ (reference sequence). The CDR3 consists of 14 residues. CDR3 sequence: CAITRTGGLDTQYF. DNA for the CDR3: TGTGCCATCACAAGAACAGGGGGCTTAGATACGCAGTATTTT. Full variable domain (missing parts from reference TRBV7-9 and TRBJ2-3): DTGVSQNPRHKITKRGQNVTFRCDPISEHNRLYWYRQTLGQGPEFLTYFQNEAQLEKSRLLSDRFSAERPKGSFSTLEIQRTEQGDSAMYLCAITRTGGLDTQYFGPGTRLTVL.

The genes are TRBV4-1 and TRBJ2-7, with TRBD2 identical over 11 bases. Looked up from germline, CDR1 is MGHRA and CDR2 is YSYEKL. Trimming cost V 4 bases and J 5 bases; bases outside gene matches: 13. This CDR3 region has 17 residues. For the CDR3, the DNA is TGCGCCAGCAGCCCAAAGAGATTAGCGGGGGGGTCCGACGAGCAGTACTTC. This gives the protein CASSPKRLAGGSDEQYF.

There are many counts of this clonotype. V and J are TRBV29-1 and TRBJ2-1, with 8 positions matching TRBD1. The V and J ends lost 0 bases and 4 bases, in that order; junction bases with no gene match: 17. Germline assignment: CDR1 SQVTM and CDR2 ANQGSEA. The CDR3 runs 19 residues. The CDR3 sequence: CSVEDRLNMPGQAYNEQFF. The CDR3 nucleotides are TGCAGCGTTGAAGATCGATTAAACATGCCGGGACAGGCTTACAATGAGCAGTTCTTC.

V is TRBV5-1 and J is TRBJ1-3; maybe TRBD1 (6 bases). In germline, CDR1 is SGHRS, CDR2 YFSETQ. This CDR3 spans 17 amino acids. V was trimmed by 2 bases and J by 4 bases, leaving 19 bases between them. CDR3 coding DNA: TGCGCCAGCAGCTTAAGGTCCATGGACAGCTACGGAAACACCATATATTTT. Translated: CASSLRSMDSYGNTIYF.

The CDR3, as DNA: TGTGCCAGCAGTCCAGGGGGGGCTAATCAGCCCCAGCATTTT. Translating gives CASSPGGANQPQHF. V gene TRBV28 combines with J gene TRBJ1-5; 7 nucleotides align to TRBD1. Trimming cost V 5 bases and J 4 bases; bases outside gene matches: 5. Germline CDR1 is MDHEN and CDR2 is SYDVKM. This CDR3 comprises 14 residues.

This clonotype was seen repeatedly, ten times or more. The chain joins TRBV6-5 to TRBJ1-2; TRBD1 matches at 7 bases. With V trimmed by 4 bases and J by 5 bases, 4 bases remained unmatched. The CDR3 contains 13 residues. CDR1 is MNHEY and CDR2 is SVGAGI in the germline V gene. CDR3 sequence: CASSSGTEYGYTF. The CDR3 coding sequence is TGTGCCAGCAGTTCCGGGACAGAATATGGCTACACCTTC.

In its sample, this clonotype was seen a few times. J is TRBJ1-1 and V is TRBV10-2, with 7 bases aligning to TRBD1. Germline trimming cut 6 bases from V and 1 base from J; bases unmatched to any gene: 5. Germline V gene sequence: CDR1 WSHSY, CDR2 SAAADI. The CDR3 totals 14 residues. CDR3 in DNA: TGCGCCAGCAGGCCGGGGACAGCGAACACTGAAGCTTTCTTT. Protein sequence: CASRPGTANTEAFF.